This is a list of T cell receptor beta chains from one sample in a study of tumor-infiltrating lymphocytes in localized non-small cell lung cancer. Repertoires were generated with immunoSEQ multiplex PCR, while TCRdb's copy carries only in-frame clones and drops some. Of tens of thousands of clones detected, about two thirds appear once; the ten largest clones hold approximately 6.3%. The sequencing sample was made of lung tumor tissue. These TCRs come from a human donor with non-small cell lung cancer. Both conserved end residues are part of each CDR3. A D gene is named only where the DNA matches it firmly. The size field is filled for only some rows; it gives once, few, many or a size class.

V gene	J gene	clone size	D gene	CDR3 protein	CDR3 DNA
TRBV30	TRBJ1-3	few	.	CAWGSGNTIYF	TGTGCCTGGGGCTCTGGAAACACCATATATTTT
TRBV7-3	TRBJ2-1	.	TRBD1	CASSQGQGAFHLGNEQFF	TGTGCCAGCAGCCAGGGACAGGGGGCGTTCCACCTGGGGAATGAGCAGTTCTTC
TRBV9	TRBJ1-1	.	.	CASSVGSGNTEAFF	TGTGCCAGCAGCGTAGGTTCGGGGAACACTGAAGCTTTCTTT
TRBV7-8	TRBJ2-7	.	.	CASSLGPDRAYEQYF	TGTGCCAGCAGTTTGGGGCCCGACAGAGCCTACGAGCAGTACTTC
TRBV7-2	TRBJ1-2	.	.	CASSSPPLYGYTF	TGTGCCAGCAGCTCCCCCCCCCTCTATGGCTACACCTTC
TRBV15	TRBJ2-7	.	.	CATRRDENYEQYF	TGTGCCACCAGGAGGGACGAGAACTACGAGCAGTACTTC
TRBV6-6	TRBJ1-1	.	.	CASSYVGRSTEAFF	TGTGCCAGCAGTTACGTCGGCCGGTCCACTGAAGCTTTCTTT
TRBV18	TRBJ2-1	.	TRBD2	CASSPQRGGYNEQFF	TGTGCCAGCTCACCACAGCGGGGGGGGTACAATGAGCAGTTCTTC
TRBV19	TRBJ2-1	few	.	CASSKLGNEQFF	TGTGCCAGTAGTAAACTGGGCAATGAGCAGTTCTTC
TRBV2	TRBJ1-2	.	TRBD1	CASSEGDRYGYTF	TGTGCCAGCAGTGAAGGGGACAGATATGGCTACACCTTC
TRBV9	TRBJ2-7	.	TRBD2	CASSVTSGGGSEQYF	TGTGCCAGCAGCGTGACTAGCGGGGGGGGAAGCGAGCAGTACTTC
TRBV19	TRBJ2-2	once	TRBD2	CASSRTSGGWTGELFF	TGTGCCAGTAGTAGGACTAGCGGGGGTTGGACCGGGGAGCTGTTTTTT
TRBV5-5	TRBJ1-4	.	.	CASSQRGGGDEKLFF	TGTGCCAGCAGCCAGAGAGGGGGAGGTGATGAAAAACTGTTTTTT
TRBV19	TRBJ1-5	once	.	CASSIDPPRVYSNQPQHF	TGTGCCAGTAGTATAGATCCCCCCAGAGTCTATAGCAATCAGCCCCAGCATTTT
TRBV29-1	TRBJ2-7	once	.	CSPAGGSYEQYF	TGCAGCCCTGCCGGAGGGTCCTACGAGCAGTACTTC
TRBV27	TRBJ1-2	few	.	CASSFDRNYGYTF	TGTGCCAGCAGTTTCGACAGAAACTATGGCTACACCTTC
TRBV19	TRBJ2-3	.	.	CASSTGPAADTQYF	TGTGCCAGTAGTACCGGCCCGGCGGCAGATACGCAGTATTTT
TRBV6-5	TRBJ1-2	few	TRBD1	CASRRQGGYYGYTF	TGTGCCAGCAGACGACAGGGAGGGTACTATGGCTACACCTTC
TRBV18	TRBJ1-2	.	.	CASSLRDYGYTF	TGTGCCAGCTCCCTGAGGGACTATGGCTACACCTTC
TRBV2	TRBJ1-1	.	.	CASSEDPSLRNEAFF	TGTGCCAGCAGTGAAGACCCCTCCCTTCGTAATGAAGCTTTCTTT
TRBV12-5	TRBJ1-1	.	.	CASGLVGGGRSTEAFF	TGTGCTAGTGGTTTGGTAGGCGGGGGCCGTTCCACTGAAGCTTTCTTT
TRBV9	TRBJ2-2	.	TRBD1	CASRLGQGEVAGELFF	TGTGCCAGCAGACTCGGACAGGGGGAAGTCGCCGGGGAGCTGTTTTTT
TRBV6-6	TRBJ2-1	.	TRBD2	CASSYVLGTSNEQFF	TGTGCCAGCAGTTACGTCTTAGGGACTAGCAATGAGCAGTTCTTC
TRBV25-1	TRBJ2-7	.	TRBD1	CASSAFDRGSGEQYF	TGTGCCAGCAGTGCCTTCGACAGGGGATCGGGCGAGCAGTACTTC
TRBV30	TRBJ1-5	.	.	CAWSVRIGAGNQPQHF	TGTGCCTGGAGTGTACGAATCGGGGCAGGCAATCAGCCCCAGCATTTT
TRBV7-2	TRBJ2-1	.	TRBD2	CASSPRRGGKGNEQFF	TGTGCCAGCAGCCCACGGCGGGGGGGCAAGGGGAATGAGCAGTTCTTC
TRBV5-1	TRBJ1-1	.	.	CASSFLGEGGTEAFF	TGCGCCAGCAGCTTCCTGGGGGAGGGAGGCACTGAAGCTTTCTTT
TRBV18	TRBJ1-5	few	.	CASSPDQNQPQHF	TGTGCCAGCTCCCCCGACCAAAATCAGCCCCAGCATTTT
TRBV5-1	TRBJ2-3	.	.	CASSLGTGRNTDTQYF	TGCGCCAGCAGCTTGGGCACAGGGAGAAACACAGATACGCAGTATTTT
TRBV11-3	TRBJ1-2	.	.	CASSSTGLGGGYTF	TGTGCCAGCAGTTCTACCGGACTGGGAGGCGGCTACACCTTC
TRBV2	TRBJ2-7	once	TRBD2	CASSELVGTSGNPTYEQYF	TGTGCCAGCAGCGAGTTAGTCGGGACTAGCGGGAACCCTACCTACGAGCAGTACTTC
TRBV6-6	TRBJ2-7	.	TRBD1	CASSYSGTGIYEQYF	TGTGCCAGCAGTTACTCCGGGACAGGGATCTACGAGCAGTACTTC
TRBV30	TRBJ1-6	.	.	CAWSVQWGSYNSPLHF	TGTGCCTGGAGTGTACAATGGGGGTCCTATAATTCACCCCTCCACTTT
TRBV9	TRBJ1-1	.	.	CASSVAQNTEAFF	TGTGCCAGCAGCGTAGCCCAGAACACTGAAGCTTTCTTT
TRBV30	TRBJ1-1	medium-sized	TRBD1	CAWLRTGDSTEAFF	TGTGCCTGGCTTAGGACAGGGGATTCCACTGAAGCTTTCTTT
TRBV30	TRBJ1-2	once	.	CAWSGGRGFDGYTF	TGTGCCTGGAGTGGAGGGCGGGGGTTCGATGGCTACACCTTC
TRBV19	TRBJ2-3	.	.	CASSIRAGSTDTQYF	TGTGCCAGCTCAATTAGGGCAGGGAGCACAGATACGCAGTATTTT
TRBV18	TRBJ1-5	.	.	CASSPQGAANQPQHF	TGTGCCAGCTCACCACAGGGTGCAGCCAATCAGCCCCAGCATTTT
TRBV6-1	TRBJ2-3	.	TRBD2	CASSSLAGGRDTQYF	TGTGCCAGCTCGAGTCTAGCGGGGGGGCGAGATACGCAGTATTTT
TRBV13	TRBJ1-1	.	.	CASSLEGPMNTEAFF	TGTGCCAGCAGCTTAGAGGGTCCCATGAACACTGAAGCTTTCTTT
TRBV27	TRBJ1-2	.	TRBD1	CASSLTGGAGSNYGYTF	TGTGCCAGCAGTCTCACAGGGGGCGCTGGGTCGAACTATGGCTACACCTTC